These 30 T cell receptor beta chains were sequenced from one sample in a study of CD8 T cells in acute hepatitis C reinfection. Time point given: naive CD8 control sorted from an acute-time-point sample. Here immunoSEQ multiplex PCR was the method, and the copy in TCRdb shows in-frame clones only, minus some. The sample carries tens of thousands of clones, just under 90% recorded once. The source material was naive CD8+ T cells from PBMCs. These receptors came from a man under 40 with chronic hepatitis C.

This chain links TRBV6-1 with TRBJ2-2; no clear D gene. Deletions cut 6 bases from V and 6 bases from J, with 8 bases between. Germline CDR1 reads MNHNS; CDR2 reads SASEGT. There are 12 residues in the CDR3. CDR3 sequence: CASSTGSGELFF. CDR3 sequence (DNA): TGTGCCAGCAGCACGGGTTCCGGGGAGCTGTTTTTT.

The CDR3: CATSPYEEGERNTQYF. The CDR3 DNA reads TGTGCCACCAGCCCCTATGAGGAGGGGGAAAGAAATACGCAGTATTTT. This chain links TRBV15 with TRBJ2-3; D possibly matches TRBD1 or TRBD2 (6 bases each). V lost 5 bases and J lost 7, with 22 bases in between. The CDR3 runs 16 residues. The germline gives CDR1 LNHNV, CDR2 YYDKDF (reference sequence).

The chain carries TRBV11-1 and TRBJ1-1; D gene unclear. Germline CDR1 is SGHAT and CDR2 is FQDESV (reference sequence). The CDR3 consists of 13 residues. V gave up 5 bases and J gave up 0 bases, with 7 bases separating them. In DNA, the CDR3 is TGTGCCAGCAGCCCGACTCTGAACACTGAAGCTTTCTTT. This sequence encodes CASSPTLNTEAFF.

CDR3 residues: CASSTDRDFSYEQYF. The CDR3 region has the DNA TGTGCCAGCAGCACGGACAGGGACTTTTCCTACGAGCAGTACTTC. V and J are TRBV9 and TRBJ2-7, with 8 positions matching TRBD1. This CDR3 spans 15 amino acids. The trim removed 4 bases at V and 1 base at J, leaving 7 bases unmatched. Germline V lookup: CDR1 SGDLS, CDR2 YYNGEE.

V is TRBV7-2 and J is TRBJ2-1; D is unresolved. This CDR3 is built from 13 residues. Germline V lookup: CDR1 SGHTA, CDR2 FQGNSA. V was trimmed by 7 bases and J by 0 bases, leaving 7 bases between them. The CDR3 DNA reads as TGTGCCAGCACGGTGAGCTCCTACAATGAGCAGTTCTTC. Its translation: CASTVSSYNEQFF.

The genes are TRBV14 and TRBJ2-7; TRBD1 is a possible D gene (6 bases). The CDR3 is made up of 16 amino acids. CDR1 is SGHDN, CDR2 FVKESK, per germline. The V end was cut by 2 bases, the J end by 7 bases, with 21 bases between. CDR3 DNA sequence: TGTGCCAGCAGCCAAAGAAGTGCGACAGGCAATCTGGAGCAGTACTTC. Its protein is CASSQRSATGNLEQYF.

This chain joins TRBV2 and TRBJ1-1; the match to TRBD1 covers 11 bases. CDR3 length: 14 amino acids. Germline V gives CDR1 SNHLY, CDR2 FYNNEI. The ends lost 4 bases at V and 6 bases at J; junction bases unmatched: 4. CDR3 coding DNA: TGTGCCAGCAGTGTGGGACAGGGGGTGTCTGAAGCTTTCTTT. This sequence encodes CASSVGQGVSEAFF.

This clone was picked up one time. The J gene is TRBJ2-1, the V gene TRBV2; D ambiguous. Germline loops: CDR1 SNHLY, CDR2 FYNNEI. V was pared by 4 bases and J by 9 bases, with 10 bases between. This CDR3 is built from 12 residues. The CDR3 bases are TGTGCCAGCAGTGCTTTGGCCGGTGAGCAGTTCTTC. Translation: CASSALAGEQFF.

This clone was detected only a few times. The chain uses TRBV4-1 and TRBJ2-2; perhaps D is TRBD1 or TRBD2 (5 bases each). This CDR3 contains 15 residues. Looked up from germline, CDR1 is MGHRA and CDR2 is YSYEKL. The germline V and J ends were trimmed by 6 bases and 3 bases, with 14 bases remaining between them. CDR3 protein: CASRSGRDDTGELFF. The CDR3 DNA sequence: TGCGCCAGCAGGTCGGGACGGGATGACACCGGGGAGCTGTTTTTT.

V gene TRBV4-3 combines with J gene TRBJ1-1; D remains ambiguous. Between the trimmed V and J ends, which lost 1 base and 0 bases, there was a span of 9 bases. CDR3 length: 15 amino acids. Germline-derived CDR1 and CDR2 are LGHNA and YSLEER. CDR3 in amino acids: CASSQAAALNTEAFF. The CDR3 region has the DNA TGCGCCAGCAGCCAAGCGGCAGCGCTGAACACTGAAGCTTTCTTT.

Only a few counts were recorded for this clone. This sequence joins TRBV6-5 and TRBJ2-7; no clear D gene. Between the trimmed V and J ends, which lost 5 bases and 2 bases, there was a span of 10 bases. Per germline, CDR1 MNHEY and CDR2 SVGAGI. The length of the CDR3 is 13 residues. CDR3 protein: CASSPAQPYEQYF. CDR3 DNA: TGTGCCAGCAGTCCGGCCCAACCCTACGAGCAGTACTTC.

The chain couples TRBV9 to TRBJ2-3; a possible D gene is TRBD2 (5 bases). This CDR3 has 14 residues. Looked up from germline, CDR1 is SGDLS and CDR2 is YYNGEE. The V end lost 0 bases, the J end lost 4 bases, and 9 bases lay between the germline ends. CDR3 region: CASSVALEADTQYF. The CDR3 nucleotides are TGTGCCAGCAGCGTAGCTCTGGAGGCAGATACGCAGTATTTT.

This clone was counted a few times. The DNA of the CDR3 is TGTGCCAGCAGTTTGAGGCCTTTCTACGAGCAGTACTTC. Its protein is CASSLRPFYEQYF. V and J are TRBV27 and TRBJ2-7; D is unresolved. Germline V gene data show CDR1 as MNHEY and CDR2 as SMNVEV (reference sequence). CDR3 length equals 13 residues. V lost 3 bases and J lost 3, with 9 bases in between.

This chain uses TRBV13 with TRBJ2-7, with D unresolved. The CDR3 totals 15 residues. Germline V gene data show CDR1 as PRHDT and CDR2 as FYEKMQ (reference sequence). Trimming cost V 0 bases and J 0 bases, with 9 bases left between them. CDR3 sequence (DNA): TGTGCCAGCAGCTTAGGAGTTGGCGGCTCCTACGAGCAGTACTTC. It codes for CASSLGVGGSYEQYF. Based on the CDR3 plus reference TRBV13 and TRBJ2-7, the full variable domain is AAGVIQSPRHLIKEKRETATLKCYPIPRHDTVYWYQQGPGQDPQFLISFYEKMQSDKGSIPDRFSAQQFSDYHSELNMSSLELGDSALYFCASSLGVGGSYEQYFGPGTRLTVT.

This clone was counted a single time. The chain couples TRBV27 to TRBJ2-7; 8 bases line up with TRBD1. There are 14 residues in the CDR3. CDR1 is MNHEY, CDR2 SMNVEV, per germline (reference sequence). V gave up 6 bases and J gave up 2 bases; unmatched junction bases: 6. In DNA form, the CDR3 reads TGTGCCAGCAGCAGCGGACAGGGCGCCTACGAGCAGTACTTC. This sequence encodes CASSSGQGAYEQYF.

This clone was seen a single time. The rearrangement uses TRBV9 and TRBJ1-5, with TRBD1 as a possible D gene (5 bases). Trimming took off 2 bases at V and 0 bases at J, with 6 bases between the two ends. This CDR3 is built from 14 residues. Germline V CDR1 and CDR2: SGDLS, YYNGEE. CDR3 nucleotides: TGTGCCAGCAGCGTGACAGATAGCAATCAGCCCCAGCATTTT. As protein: CASSVTDSNQPQHF.

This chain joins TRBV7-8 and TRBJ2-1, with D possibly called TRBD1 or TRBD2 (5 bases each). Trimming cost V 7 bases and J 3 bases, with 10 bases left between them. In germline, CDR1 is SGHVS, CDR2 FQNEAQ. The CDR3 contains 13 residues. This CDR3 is CASNEGFYNEQFF. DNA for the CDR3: TGTGCCAGCAACGAGGGGTTCTACAATGAGCAGTTCTTC.

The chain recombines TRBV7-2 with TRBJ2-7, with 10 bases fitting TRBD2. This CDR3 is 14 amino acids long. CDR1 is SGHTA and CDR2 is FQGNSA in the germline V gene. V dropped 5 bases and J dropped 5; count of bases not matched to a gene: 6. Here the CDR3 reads CASSPLAGYHEQYF. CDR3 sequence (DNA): TGTGCCAGCAGCCCACTAGCGGGATATCACGAGCAGTACTTC. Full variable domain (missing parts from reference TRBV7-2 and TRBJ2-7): GAGVSQSPSNKVTEKGKDVELRCDPISGHTALYWYRQSLGQGLEFLIYFQGNSAPDKSGLPSDRFSAERTGGSVSTLTIQRTQQEDSAVYLCASSPLAGYHEQYFGPGTRLTVT.

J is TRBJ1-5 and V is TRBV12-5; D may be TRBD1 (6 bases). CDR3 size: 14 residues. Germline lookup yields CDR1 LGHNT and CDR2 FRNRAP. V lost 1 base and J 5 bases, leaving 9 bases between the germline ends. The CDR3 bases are TGTGCTAGTGGTTTGGGGGGGCCCCATCAGCCCCAGCATTTT. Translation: CASGLGGPHQPQHF.

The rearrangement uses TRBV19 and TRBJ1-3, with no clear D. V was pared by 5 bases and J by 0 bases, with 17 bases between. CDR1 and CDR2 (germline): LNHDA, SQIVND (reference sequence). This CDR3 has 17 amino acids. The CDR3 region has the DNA TGTGCCAGTAGTGAAAGTGGTTCCATCTACTCTGGAAACACCATATATTTT. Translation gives CASSESGSIYSGNTIYF.

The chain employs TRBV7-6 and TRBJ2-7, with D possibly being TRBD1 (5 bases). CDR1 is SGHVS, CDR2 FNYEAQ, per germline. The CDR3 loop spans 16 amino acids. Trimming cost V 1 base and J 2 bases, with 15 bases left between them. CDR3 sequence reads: CASSLGWSGPAYEQYF. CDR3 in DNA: TGTGCCAGCAGCTTAGGATGGTCAGGGCCAGCCTACGAGCAGTACTTC.

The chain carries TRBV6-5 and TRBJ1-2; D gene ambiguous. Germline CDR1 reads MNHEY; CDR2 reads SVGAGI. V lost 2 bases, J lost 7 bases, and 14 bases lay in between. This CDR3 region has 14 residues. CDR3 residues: CASSYGATVGGYTF. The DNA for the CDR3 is TGTGCCAGCAGTTACGGCGCTACCGTGGGTGGCTACACCTTC.

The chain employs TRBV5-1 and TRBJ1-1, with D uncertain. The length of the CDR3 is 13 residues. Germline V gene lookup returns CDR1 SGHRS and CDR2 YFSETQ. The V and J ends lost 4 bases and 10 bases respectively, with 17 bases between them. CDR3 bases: TGCGCCAGCAGCCCAGCAGACCCCGGCGCAGCTTTCTTT. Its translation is CASSPADPGAAFF.

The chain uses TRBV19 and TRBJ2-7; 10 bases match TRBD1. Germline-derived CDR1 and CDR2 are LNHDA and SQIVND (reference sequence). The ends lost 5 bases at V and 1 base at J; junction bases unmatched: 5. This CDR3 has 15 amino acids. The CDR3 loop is CASSVTGGSSYEQYF. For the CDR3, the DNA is TGTGCCAGTAGTGTGACAGGGGGCAGTTCCTACGAGCAGTACTTC. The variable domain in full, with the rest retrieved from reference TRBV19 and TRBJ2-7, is DGGITQSPKYLFRKEGQNVTLSCEQNLNHDAMYWYRQDPGQGLRLIYYSQIVNDFQKGDIAEGYSVSREKKESFPLTVTSAQKNPTAFYLCASSVTGGSSYEQYFGPGTRLTVT.

The chain's CDR3 is CASSNGVSYEQYF. CDR3 sequence (DNA): TGTGCCAGCTCGAACGGGGTCTCCTACGAGCAGTACTTC. This chain connects TRBV11-1 to TRBJ2-7; tentative D call: TRBD2 (5 bases). CDR3 length: 13 amino acids. Trimming shortened V by 8 bases and J by 0 bases, and 11 bases separated the two germline ends. Germline CDR1 is SGHAT and CDR2 is FQDESV (reference sequence).

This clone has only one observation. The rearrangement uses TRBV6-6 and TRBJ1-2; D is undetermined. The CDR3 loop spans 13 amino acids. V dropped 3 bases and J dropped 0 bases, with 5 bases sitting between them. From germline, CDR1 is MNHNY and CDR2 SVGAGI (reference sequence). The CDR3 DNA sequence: TGTGCCAGCAGTTATCCAGCTAACTATGGCTACACCTTC. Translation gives CASSYPANYGYTF.

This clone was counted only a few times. The CDR3 DNA sequence: TGTGCCAGCAGCCCCCGAGGCACAGGGGGCATGGAGACCCAGTACTTC. This gives the protein CASSPRGTGGMETQYF. The J gene is TRBJ2-7, the V gene TRBV13, with 9 bases fitting TRBD1. The last part of the DNA fits TRBJ2-5 better; the J call may be wrong. Germline-derived CDR1 and CDR2 are PRHDT and FYEKMQ (reference sequence). The CDR3 is 16 amino acids.

The CDR3 region is CASSFLAGEGEQYF. The CDR3 nucleotides are TGTGCCAGCAGCTTCCTAGCGGGAGAGGGCGAGCAGTACTTC. The chain employs TRBV13 and TRBJ2-7, with TRBD2 matching 10 bases. Germline values: CDR1 PRHDT, CDR2 FYEKMQ (reference sequence). The V gene end was trimmed by 3 bases and the J gene end by 6 bases; junction bases not matched to a gene: 5. The CDR3 runs 14 residues.

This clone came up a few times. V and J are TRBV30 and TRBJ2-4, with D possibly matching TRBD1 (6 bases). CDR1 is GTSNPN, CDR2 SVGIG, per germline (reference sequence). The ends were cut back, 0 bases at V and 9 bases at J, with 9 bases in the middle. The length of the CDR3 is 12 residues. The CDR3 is CAWSVTGTIQYF. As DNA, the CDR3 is TGTGCCTGGAGTGTAACAGGGACCATTCAGTACTTC.

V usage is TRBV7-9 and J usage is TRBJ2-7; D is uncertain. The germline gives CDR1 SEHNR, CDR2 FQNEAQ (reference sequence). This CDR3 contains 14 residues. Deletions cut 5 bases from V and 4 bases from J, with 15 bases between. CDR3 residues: CASSPQGGQYEQYF. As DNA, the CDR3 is TGTGCCAGCAGCCCCCAAGGTGGGCAATACGAGCAGTACTTC.